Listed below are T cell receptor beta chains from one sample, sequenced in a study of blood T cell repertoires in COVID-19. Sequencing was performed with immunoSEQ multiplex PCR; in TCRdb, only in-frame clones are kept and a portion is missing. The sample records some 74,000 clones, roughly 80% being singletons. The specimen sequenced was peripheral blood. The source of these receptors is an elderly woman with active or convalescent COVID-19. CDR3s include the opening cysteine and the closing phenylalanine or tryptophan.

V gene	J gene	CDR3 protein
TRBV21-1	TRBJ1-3	CASSLGRDGVGNTIYF
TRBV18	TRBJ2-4	CASSRGQVDIQYF
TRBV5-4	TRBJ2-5	CASSLGTGTGRQETQYF
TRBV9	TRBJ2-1	CASSVAPSGGYNEQFF
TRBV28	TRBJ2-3	CASSLLAGGQDTQYF
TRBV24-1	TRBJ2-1	CATSDSTGGGRANYNEQFF
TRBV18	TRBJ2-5	CASSPSDGQETQYF
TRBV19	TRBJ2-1	CASSFGGPYNEQFF
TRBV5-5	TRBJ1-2	CASSLAGRGTNYGYTF
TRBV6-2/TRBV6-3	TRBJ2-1	CASSHDRGSYNEQFF
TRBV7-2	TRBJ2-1	CASSYRPTNEQFF
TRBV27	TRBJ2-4	CASGFGAGTFDIQYF
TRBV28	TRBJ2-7	CASSLRRDRRSYEQYF
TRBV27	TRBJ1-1	CASSPGVRDTEAFF
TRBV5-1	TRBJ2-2	CASSRDYVGELFF
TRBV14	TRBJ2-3	CASSWDFASTDTQYF
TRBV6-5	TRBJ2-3	CASNARGPTDTQYF
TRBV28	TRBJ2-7	CASFSGGALGAEQYF
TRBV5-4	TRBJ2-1	CASSLDSKSGRALKLEQFF
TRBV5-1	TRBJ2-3	CASSLTSGAYTDTQYF
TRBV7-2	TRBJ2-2	CASSPSRGAAGTGELFF
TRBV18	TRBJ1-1	CASSRGQGGGDTEAFF
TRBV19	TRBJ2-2	CATTHRVNTGELFF
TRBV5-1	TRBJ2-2	CASSVSVLTGELFF
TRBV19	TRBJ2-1	CASSPRDRGRHNEQFF
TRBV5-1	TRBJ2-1	CASSWGVDSYNEQFF
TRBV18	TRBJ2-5	CASSPTRETQYF
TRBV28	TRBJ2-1	CAPDQVVPRNEQFF
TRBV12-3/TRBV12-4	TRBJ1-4	CASSPHSGKSPFF
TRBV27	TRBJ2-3	CASSLSPYGDTQYF
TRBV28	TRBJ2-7	CASVAGPPYEQYF
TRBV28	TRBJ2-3	CASNIAGMGTDTQYF
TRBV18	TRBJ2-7	CASSLGQGGSPYEQYF
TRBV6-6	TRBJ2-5	CASSQGLAGPETQYF
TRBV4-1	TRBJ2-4	CASSQTSRESGVGIQYF
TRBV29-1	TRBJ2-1	CSASRSGGLDEQFF
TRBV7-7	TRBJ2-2	CASSLGQGTGELFF
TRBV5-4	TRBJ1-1	CASSGRGMNTEAFF
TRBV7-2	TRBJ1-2	CASSLGRGGNYGYTF
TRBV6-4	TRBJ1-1	CASSLTPQNTEAFF
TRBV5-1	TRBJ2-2	CASSAGQGEAGELFF
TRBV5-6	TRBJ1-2	CASIRRGSNYGYTF
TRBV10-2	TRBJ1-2	CASSESGGDGYTF
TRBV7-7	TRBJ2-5	CASSAGRASGAQETQYF
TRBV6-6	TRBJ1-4	CASEGSTNEKLFF
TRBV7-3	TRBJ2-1	CASSLTVSGNEQFF
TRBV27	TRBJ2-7	CASSFQAGATYEQYF
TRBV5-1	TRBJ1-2	CASSLGDNYGYTF
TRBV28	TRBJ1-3	CASSLPGTGGFGNTIYF
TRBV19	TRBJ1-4	CASSISGTANEKLFF
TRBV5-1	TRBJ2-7	CASSAGQGDSEQYF
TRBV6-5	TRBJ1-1	CASSYGLGINTEAFF
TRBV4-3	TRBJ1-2	CASSQGQGTVYGYTF